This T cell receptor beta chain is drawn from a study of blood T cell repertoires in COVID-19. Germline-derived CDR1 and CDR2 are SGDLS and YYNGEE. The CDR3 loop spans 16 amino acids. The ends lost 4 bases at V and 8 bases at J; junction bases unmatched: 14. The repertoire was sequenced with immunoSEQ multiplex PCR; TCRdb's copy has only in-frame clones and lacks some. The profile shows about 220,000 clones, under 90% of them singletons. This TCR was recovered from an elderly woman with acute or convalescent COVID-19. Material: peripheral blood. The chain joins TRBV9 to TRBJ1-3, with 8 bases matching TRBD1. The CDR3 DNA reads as TGTGCCAGCAGCTTACGCGAAGGGACAGGCGGGGACACCATATATTTT. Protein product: CASSLREGTGGDTIYF. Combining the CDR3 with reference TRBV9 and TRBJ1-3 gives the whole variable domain DSGVTQTPKHLITATGQRVTLRCSPRSGDLSVYWYQQSLDQGLQFLIQYYNGEERAKGNILERFSAQQFPDLHSELNLSSLELGDSALYFCASSLREGTGGDTIYFGEGSWLTVV.